The sequence of this T cell receptor (beta chain) was determined in a study of blood T cell repertoires in COVID-19. In the study overall: Samples taken during acute and convalescent COVID-19 were collected in the United States, Italy and Spain. PBMCs, B-cell-depleted T cells, or T cells were the source of the cDNA or gDNA that made up the material.

Germline-derived CDR1 and CDR2 are SGHTS and YDEGEE. V lost 4 bases, J lost 7 bases, and 6 bases stayed unmatched. The CDR3 sequence is 13 residues long. In the authors' methods: Reference gene primer amplification gave nucleated cell count estimates. Sequenced by immunoSEQ multiplex PCR; TCRdb stores in-frame clones only, minus some. V and J calls plus clone size are reproduced from that table; the DNA served to infer D and trimming. This sample yields approximately 260,000 clones, of which less than 85% are seen a single time; 3.5% to 5.5% belongs to the top ten. Sequences were obtained from peripheral blood. The source of this sequence is a man in his 60s who had recovered from COVID-19. This chain links TRBV5-8 with TRBJ2-5, with TRBD1 matching over 8 bases. In DNA form, the CDR3 reads TGTGCCAGCAGCCGCGGACAGGGCGCGACCCAGTACTTC. Encoded protein: CASSRGQGATQYF.